Each of the 21 T cell receptor beta chains below was sequenced from the same sample in a study of blood T cells in healthy people across ages. The second PCR ran about 6 to 12 cycles with a sample-barcoded 5' primer and J-beta primers. MiXCR, run by TCRdb on the 5' RACE reads, gives a single entry per CDR3 protein. Of hundreds of thousands of distinct CDR3 sequences detected, 58% appear once; the ten largest clones hold 30% to 40%. Sequencing used blood. These receptors were collected from a man between 60 and 70 years old in good health.

As for this clonotype: With a much larger clone just one base away, this may be a read error. The genes are TRBV6-4 and TRBJ2-1; unclear D gene. This CDR3 has 14 amino acids. The germline gives CDR1 MRHNA, CDR2 SNTAGT. The V end lost 4 bases, the J end lost 13 bases, and 20 bases lay between the germline ends. CDR3 sequence reads: CASSARSREETQFF. In nucleotides, the CDR3 is TGTGCCAGCAGTGCGAGGTCCCGAGAAGAGACCCAGTTCTTC.

There are a few counts of this clonotype. The chain links TRBV12-3 or TRBV12-4 to TRBJ1-6; no reliable D call. The CDR3 covers 14 residues. The germline V and J ends were trimmed by 6 bases and 7 bases, with 13 bases remaining between them. Written as DNA, the CDR3 is TGTGCCAGCAGAGGGCCTCGAGCGAATTCACCCCTCCACTTT. As protein: CASRGPRANSPLHF.

This rearrangement joins TRBV11-3 to TRBJ1-1; TRBD1 matches at 9 bases. This CDR3 spans 14 amino acids. Trimming removed 5 bases from V and 5 bases from J; junction bases left unmatched: 6. The germline V gene has CDR1 SGHNT and CDR2 YENEEA. CDR3 DNA sequence: TGTGCCAGCAGCGGGGGACAGGGAGGAACTGAAGCTTTCTTT. Translating it yields CASSGGQGGTEAFF. Supplemented by reference TRBV11-3 and TRBJ1-1, the full variable domain reads EAGVVQSPRYKIIEKKQPVAFWCNPISGHNTLYWYLQNLGQGPELLIRYENEEAVDDSQLPKDRFSAERLKGVDSTLKIQPAELGDSAVYLCASSGGQGGTEAFFGQGTRLTVV.

This clonotype was seen only a few times. V usage is TRBV20-1 and J usage is TRBJ2-7; unclear D gene. V lost 0 bases, J lost 2 bases, and 11 bases lay in between. CDR1 and CDR2 from the germline V gene are DFQATT and SNEGSKA (reference sequence). The CDR3 has 14 amino acids. The chain's CDR3 is CSARDRVGPYEQYF. The CDR3 DNA follows: TGCAGTGCTAGAGATCGGGTTGGTCCCTACGAGCAGTACTTC.

The chain is built from TRBV7-2 and TRBJ2-7; 9 bases fit TRBD2. The V gene end was trimmed by 3 bases and the J gene end by 3 bases; junction bases not matched to a gene: 3. The CDR3 loop spans 14 amino acids. Germline CDR1 reads SGHTA; CDR2 reads FQGNSA. CDR3: CASSFAAGGYEQYF. The CDR3 DNA reads TGTGCCAGCAGCTTCGCAGCGGGGGGCTACGAGCAGTACTTC. Full variable domain (remainder filled in from reference TRBV7-2 and TRBJ2-7): GAGVSQSPSNKVTEKGKDVELRCDPISGHTALYWYRQSLGQGLEFLIYFQGNSAPDKSGLPSDRFSAERTGGSVSTLTIQRTQQEDSAVYLCASSFAAGGYEQYFGPGTRLTVT.

The chain recombines TRBV7-9 with TRBJ2-7, with D unresolved. CDR3 length equals 12 residues. Germline CDR1 is SEHNR and CDR2 is FQNEAQ (reference sequence). V shed 0 bases and J shed 6 bases, with 6 bases lying between them. This chain's CDR3 is CASSLAVSEQYF. CDR3 nucleotide sequence: TGTGCCAGCAGCTTAGCGGTCTCCGAGCAGTACTTC.

This clonotype appeared a few times. The rearrangement joins TRBV2 to TRBJ2-1; D ambiguous. V was shortened by 3 bases and J by 12 bases, with 9 bases between the two germline ends. Germline V gives CDR1 SNHLY, CDR2 FYNNEI. The length of the CDR3 is 11 residues. As DNA, the CDR3 is TGTGCCAGCAGTGACCCCGACCCGCAGTTCTTC. As protein: CASSDPDPQFF.

This chain joins TRBV4-2 and TRBJ2-1; 14 bases fit TRBD2. V lost 1 base and J lost 10; bases outside the gene matches: 9. The CDR3 extends over 17 amino acids. Germline CDR1 reads LGHNA; CDR2 reads YNFKEQ. For the CDR3, the DNA is TGTGCCAGCAGCCAAGTTGGGGGGACTAGCGGGGGTAACGAGCAGTTCTTC. Its protein product is CASSQVGGTSGGNEQFF.

The sample holds one count of this clonotype. The V call is TRBV6-6, the J call TRBJ2-3, with D tentatively TRBD2 (5 bases). Trimming took off 2 bases at V and 6 bases at J, with 12 bases between the two ends. Germline V gives CDR1 MNHNY, CDR2 SVGAGI (reference sequence). CDR3 length: 14 amino acids. CDR3 nucleotide sequence: TGTGCCAGCAGTTACGGTTCGCGGGCGGATACGCAGTATTTT. It codes for CASSYGSRADTQYF.

A single count supports this clonotype. The chain couples TRBV5-1 to TRBJ1-5; perhaps TRBD1 as D (6 bases). This CDR3 is 15 amino acids long. The germline V gene has CDR1 SGHRS and CDR2 YFSETQ. Trimming removed 1 base at V and 5 bases at J, with 13 bases between. CDR3 nucleotides: TGCGCCAGCAGCTTGACAGGGAACACGGATCAGCCCCAGCATTTT. This codes for CASSLTGNTDQPQHF. The complete variable domain, with remaining parts taken from reference TRBV5-1 and TRBJ1-5, reads KAGVTQTPRYLIKTRGQQVTLSCSPISGHRSVSWYQQTPGQGLQFLFEYFSETQRNKGNFPGRFSGRQFSNSRSEMNVSTLELGDSALYLCASSLTGNTDQPQHFGDGTRLSIL.

The gene calls are TRBV11-3 and TRBJ2-1, with a weak D call TRBD2 (6 bases). V was pared by 5 bases and J by 6 bases, with 14 bases between. This CDR3 has 14 residues. Germline V gene data show CDR1 as SGHNT and CDR2 as YENEEA. The CDR3 sequence is CASSLGGVSNEQFF. The CDR3, as DNA: TGTGCCAGCAGCCTAGGCGGGGTATCCAATGAGCAGTTCTTC.

This clonotype was detected only once. The chain links TRBV5-1 to TRBJ2-7; 11 nucleotides align to TRBD2. Gene TRBJ2-5 matches the end of the DNA better, so the J call may be wrong. Germline CDR1 SGHRS, CDR2 YFSETQ. This CDR3 spans 15 amino acids. This CDR3 is CASSLLAGDGETQYF. DNA for the CDR3: TGCGCCAGCAGCTTACTAGCGGGGGACGGGGAGACCCAGTACTTC.

The chain couples TRBV4-2 to TRBJ1-2; D remains unclear. The CDR3 has 15 amino acids. CDR1 LGHNA and CDR2 YNFKEQ come from the germline V gene. Trimming removed 1 base at V and 6 bases at J, with 15 bases between. CDR3 sequence: CASSQAGQVGNGYTF. CDR3 sequence (DNA): TGTGCCAGCAGCCAAGCCGGCCAGGTTGGGAATGGCTACACCTTC.

The rearrangement uses TRBV5-1 and TRBJ2-4; 15 bases are shared with TRBD2. The end of the DNA aligns better with TRBJ2-7, so the J call may be wrong. The CDR3 sequence is 17 residues long. Germline loops: CDR1 SGHRS, CDR2 YFSETQ. The chain's CDR3 is CASSLRSGLAGGREQYF. The CDR3 region has the DNA TGCGCCAGCAGCTTACGAAGCGGACTAGCGGGGGGGCGCGAGCAGTACTTC.

V usage is TRBV5-1 and J usage is TRBJ1-1, with 9 positions matching TRBD1. The CDR3 is 16 amino acids. V dropped 0 bases and J dropped 0; count of bases not matched to a gene: 3. Germline CDR1 reads SGHRS; CDR2 reads YFSETQ. This CDR3 is CASSLERQGVNTEAFF. Written as DNA, the CDR3 is TGCGCCAGCAGCTTGGAGAGACAGGGGGTGAACACTGAAGCTTTCTTT.

The V call is TRBV20-1, the J call TRBJ1-2; D uncertain. CDR3 length: 13 residues. Trimming cost V 7 bases and J 2 bases, with 14 bases left between them. Germline CDR1 is DFQATT and CDR2 is SNEGSKA (reference sequence). The CDR3, as DNA: TGCAGTGTACGAGGACTGGGGAACTATGGCTACACCTTC. Encoded protein: CSVRGLGNYGYTF.

This chain links TRBV12-5 with TRBJ2-1; 7 positions match TRBD2. Trimming took 6 bases from V and 9 from J; bases not matched to a gene: 5. CDR1 is LGHNT and CDR2 is FRNRAP in the germline V gene. This CDR3 contains 12 residues. The CDR3 DNA follows: TGTGCTAGTGGCAGACTAGCTGGTGAGCAGTTCTTC. It codes for CASGRLAGEQFF.

This clonotype was seen a few times. This chain links TRBV18 with TRBJ2-1; possible D gene TRBD2, 5 bases. CDR3 length equals 15 residues. Germline CDR1 is KGHSH and CDR2 is LQKENI. V dropped 2 bases and J dropped 6 bases, with 14 bases sitting between them. The CDR3 here is CASSPGAGRTNEQFF. In DNA form, the CDR3 reads TGTGCCAGCTCACCAGGCGCGGGTAGAACCAATGAGCAGTTCTTC.

This clonotype was counted a few times. V and J are TRBV5-1 and TRBJ1-5, with D tentatively TRBD1 (5 bases). V gave up 1 base and J gave up 5 bases, with 13 bases separating them. CDR3 length: 15 amino acids. CDR1 is SGHRS, CDR2 YFSETQ, per germline. CDR3 residues: CASSLWGGVYQPQHF. Here the CDR3 DNA reads TGCGCCAGCAGCTTGTGGGGAGGGGTATATCAGCCCCAGCATTTT.

This rearrangement joins TRBV19 to TRBJ2-1; the D gene is possibly TRBD1 (6 bases). The CDR3 extends over 15 amino acids. Germline assignment: CDR1 LNHDA and CDR2 SQIVND (reference sequence). Trimming pared 5 bases from V and 0 bases from J, leaving 11 bases between. CDR3 coding DNA: TGTGCCAGTAGTTACAGGGCGGTCTCCTACAATGAGCAGTTCTTC. Translated, it gives CASSYRAVSYNEQFF.

V gene TRBV9 combines with J gene TRBJ2-5; TRBD1 matches at 9 bases. J was trimmed by 11 bases and V by 4 bases; bases with no gene match: 15. Germline-derived CDR1 and CDR2 are SGDLS and YYNGEE. The CDR3 is 15 residues long. The CDR3 sequence is CASSPSGTGTDVQYF. For the CDR3, the DNA is TGTGCCAGCAGCCCCTCCGGGACAGGGACAGACGTGCAGTACTTC.